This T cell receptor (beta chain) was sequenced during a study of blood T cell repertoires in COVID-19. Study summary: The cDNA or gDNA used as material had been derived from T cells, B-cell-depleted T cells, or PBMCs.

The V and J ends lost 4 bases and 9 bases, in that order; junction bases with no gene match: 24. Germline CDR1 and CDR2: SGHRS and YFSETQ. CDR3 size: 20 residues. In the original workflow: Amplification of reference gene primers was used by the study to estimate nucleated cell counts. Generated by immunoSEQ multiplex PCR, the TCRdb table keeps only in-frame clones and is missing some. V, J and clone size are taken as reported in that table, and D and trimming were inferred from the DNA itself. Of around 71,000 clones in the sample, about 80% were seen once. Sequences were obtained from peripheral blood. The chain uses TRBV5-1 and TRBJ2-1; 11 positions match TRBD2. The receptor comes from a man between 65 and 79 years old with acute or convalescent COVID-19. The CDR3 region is CASSNDRGVTSGVNWGEQFF. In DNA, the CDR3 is TGCGCCAGCAGCAACGACAGGGGTGTGACTAGCGGGGTAAATTGGGGTGAGCAGTTCTTC.